Each of the 18 T cell receptor beta chains below was sequenced from the same sample in a study of monozygotic twins with inflammatory bowel disease. For each CDR3 protein, TCRdb gives one entry from its re-call of the 5' RACE reads, without DNA. This sample's table has about 450,000 distinct CDR3 sequences. The sequenced material came from blood. The source of these receptors is a human donor with ulcerative colitis or Crohn's disease, or a healthy co-twin of an affected twin (not recorded which).

This chain connects TRBV5-1 to TRBJ2-2; TCRdb selects TRBD1, and the lack of DNA leaves this call unchecked. The V gene's germline CDR1 is SGHRS and CDR2 YFSETQ. The CDR3 contains 17 residues. The CDR3 is CASSTPRTGDNTGELFF.

The chain links TRBV29-1 to TRBJ1-2; as DNA is missing, the TRBD1 call by TCRdb cannot be tested. Per the germline V gene, CDR1 is SQVTM and CDR2 is ANQGSEA. The CDR3 runs 15 residues. CDR3: CSVEGGAKEAWGYTF.

CDR3: CASSPGARQGTYYNEQFF. This chain joins TRBV5-1 and TRBJ2-1; TCRdb's D call, TRBD1, is unchecked because there is no DNA. Germline V gives CDR1 SGHRS, CDR2 YFSETQ. The CDR3 totals 18 residues.

The chain links TRBV19 to TRBJ1-6; TCRdb indicates TRBD1, and absent DNA this call remains unverified. Germline CDR1 LNHDA, CDR2 SQIVND (reference sequence). The CDR3 has 16 amino acids. The CDR3 protein is CASSMLGQGTSGPLHF.

The J gene is TRBJ1-2, the V gene TRBV19; TCRdb designates TRBD1, a call that cannot be tested without DNA. The length of the CDR3 is 14 residues. Germline V gene lookup returns CDR1 LNHDA and CDR2 SQIVND (reference sequence). CDR3 residues: CASSSQGQDYGYTF.

The rearrangement joins TRBV6-2 or TRBV6-3 to TRBJ2-1; TCRdb reports TRBD1, a call that lacks DNA to check it against. This CDR3 has 13 amino acids. The germline CDR1 and CDR2 sequences are MNHEY and SVGEGT. The CDR3 region is CASTRPVYNEQFF.

The chain recombines TRBV20-1 with TRBJ2-3; TCRdb calls TRBD1, which cannot be checked without DNA. This CDR3 spans 17 amino acids. The germline CDR1 and CDR2 sequences are DFQATT and SNEGSKA (reference sequence). The CDR3 protein is CSASQLDRALEADTQYF.

The chain joins TRBV27 to TRBJ2-7; TCRdb proposes TRBD2, but this gene call is untestable without DNA. The germline V gene encodes CDR1 MNHEY and CDR2 SMNVEV (reference sequence). The CDR3 extends over 17 amino acids. The CDR3 sequence is CASSLSPSPASSYEQYF.

This chain links TRBV6-1 with TRBJ1-1; TCRdb's assignment of TRBD1 cannot be checked, as there is no DNA. Germline V gene lookup returns CDR1 MNHNS and CDR2 SASEGT. This CDR3 is 14 amino acids long. The CDR3 loop is CASRGTGMNTEAFF.

The chain couples TRBV5-4 to TRBJ2-5; the D gene TCRdb calls, TRBD2, cannot be checked with no DNA. From germline, CDR1 is SGHNT and CDR2 YYREEE (reference sequence). CDR3 length: 16 amino acids. This chain's CDR3 is CASSSATSGGQETQYF.

The chain is built from TRBV19 and TRBJ2-2. The germline CDR1 and CDR2 sequences are LNHDA and SQIVND (reference sequence). The length of the CDR3 is 14 residues. The CDR3 loop is CASSVLGYTGELFF.

This chain joins TRBV10-3 and TRBJ2-5. The CDR3 runs to 12 residues. Per the germline V gene, CDR1 is ENHRY and CDR2 is SYGVKD. CDR3 loop: CAISEEEETQYF.

The genes are TRBV27 and TRBJ1-1. In germline, CDR1 is MNHEY, CDR2 SMNVEV (reference sequence). The CDR3 spans 15 residues. CDR3 sequence reads: CASSFGVRMNTEAFF.

V and J are TRBV29-1 and TRBJ2-5; TCRdb names TRBD1, which stays unverified in the absence of DNA. Germline V gives CDR1 SQVTM, CDR2 ANQGSEA. The CDR3 loop spans 14 amino acids. The chain's CDR3 is CSVDRGSGLETQYF.

The chain uses TRBV11-2 and TRBJ2-1; TCRdb outputs TRBD2, but without DNA this stays unchecked. This CDR3 is 17 amino acids long. Germline CDR1 and CDR2: SGHAT and FQNNGV. CDR3 sequence reads: CASSRRGLAGIYNEQFF.

The chain has TRBV7-2 and TRBJ2-7; TCRdb lists TRBD1, though no DNA is available to test this call. The germline CDR1 and CDR2 sequences are SGHTA and FQGNSA. This CDR3 spans 14 amino acids. The CDR3 is CASSLGMGDREQYF.

Here the CDR3 reads CASSPRLAGVGETQYF. This chain uses TRBV7-9 with TRBJ2-5; with no DNA, the TCRdb D assignment of TRBD2 cannot be verified. The CDR3 has 16 residues. Germline assignment: CDR1 SEHNR and CDR2 FQNEAQ (reference sequence).

The genes are TRBV7-2 and TRBJ2-2; no DNA is available, so the TRBD2 call from TCRdb remains unchecked. The CDR3 consists of 14 residues. Per the germline V gene, CDR1 is SGHTA and CDR2 is FQGNSA. The CDR3 region is CASSLLALAGELFF.